Presented here are 9 T cell receptor beta chains from one specimen sequenced in a study of T cell responses to AZD1222 COVID-19 vaccine. Data came from immunoSEQ multiplex PCR; TCRdb stores just in-frame clones and leaves some out. The sample contains 75,000 to 100,000 clones, roughly 90% of which appear only once. The material sequenced was peripheral blood, taken on day 0 of AZD1222 vaccination. These receptors were collected from an adult in good health.

This clone was recorded a few times. CDR3 residues: CASSRRGNQPQHF. CDR3 DNA sequence: TGTGCCAGCAGTCGTAGGGGTAATCAGCCCCAGCATTTT. The rearrangement uses TRBV6-4 and TRBJ1-5; TRBD1 is a possible D gene (5 bases). V shed 5 bases and J shed 4 bases, with 9 bases lying between them. CDR1 and CDR2 from the germline V gene are MRHNA and SNTAGT. The CDR3 extends over 13 amino acids.

V and J are TRBV3-1 (or the pseudogene TRBV3-2) and TRBJ2-3; the D is unclear. The V gene's germline CDR1 is LGHDT and CDR2 YNNKEL (reference sequence). V lost 0 bases and J 3 bases, leaving 7 bases between the germline ends. CDR3 length equals 14 residues. The CDR3 protein is CASSQDASTDTQYF. DNA for the CDR3: TGTGCCAGCAGCCAAGACGCCAGTACAGATACGCAGTATTTT.

The J gene is TRBJ1-1, the V gene TRBV3-1 (or the pseudogene TRBV3-2), with a possible D match to TRBD1 (5 bases). Germline CDR1 LGHDT, CDR2 YNNKEL (reference sequence). The germline V and J ends were trimmed by 1 base and 1 base, with 13 bases remaining between them. The CDR3 totals 16 residues. CDR3 region: CASSQGDGTENTEAFF. CDR3 in DNA: TGTGCCAGCAGCCAAGGGGATGGGACGGAGAACACTGAAGCTTTCTTT.

The CDR3, as DNA: TGTGCCTGGAGTGCGGGCAGGGAGTATTATGGCTACACCTTC. The encoded protein is CAWSAGREYYGYTF. This rearrangement joins TRBV30 to TRBJ1-2; tentatively, D is TRBD1 (5 bases). The V end lost 1 base, the J end lost 5 bases, and 14 bases lay between the germline ends. Germline CDR1 is GTSNPN and CDR2 is SVGIG (reference sequence). This CDR3 has 14 residues.

This chain connects TRBV2 to TRBJ2-7; no clear D gene. The CDR3 is 12 amino acids. Germline V lookup: CDR1 SNHLY, CDR2 FYNNEI. Trimming pared 8 bases from V and 6 bases from J, leaving 14 bases between. The CDR3 sequence: CASYSSRAEQYF. Written as DNA, the CDR3 is TGTGCCAGCTACTCCTCCCGTGCCGAGCAGTACTTC.

The rearrangement joins TRBV25-1 to TRBJ1-6; D might be TRBD1 (5 bases). Germline loops: CDR1 MGHDK, CDR2 SYGVNS. The CDR3 extends over 14 amino acids. V lost 6 bases to trimming and J lost 7 bases, with 13 bases between them. The CDR3 reads CASRGGTENSPLHF. The DNA for the CDR3 is TGTGCCAGCAGGGGGGGGACTGAGAATTCACCCCTCCACTTT.

V is TRBV2 and J is TRBJ2-1; 8 bases map to TRBD1. The V gene's germline CDR1 is SNHLY and CDR2 FYNNEI. V lost 6 bases, J lost 4 bases, and 5 bases stayed unmatched. CDR3 length: 14 amino acids. The chain's CDR3 is CASRKDRAYNEQFF. In nucleotides, the CDR3 is TGTGCCAGCAGAAAGGACAGGGCTTACAATGAGCAGTTCTTC.

The J gene is TRBJ2-2, the V gene TRBV6-1; TRBD1 might be the D (5 bases). V was pared by 1 base and J by 6 bases, with 18 bases between. The length of the CDR3 is 17 residues. Germline V CDR1 and CDR2: MNHNS, SASEGT. The CDR3 protein is CASSEGPHRLSAGELFF. Written as DNA, the CDR3 is TGTGCCAGCAGTGAAGGTCCGCACAGGTTATCGGCCGGGGAGCTGTTTTTT.

The chain couples TRBV11-2 to TRBJ2-3; 10 bases align to TRBD2. Germline V gives CDR1 SGHAT, CDR2 FQNNGV. The CDR3 sequence is 15 residues long. J was trimmed by 3 bases and V by 4 bases; bases with no gene match: 4. CDR3 DNA sequence: TGTGCCAGCAGCTCTAGCGGGAGATCAACAGATACGCAGTATTTT. Translating it yields CASSSSGRSTDTQYF.